This TCR beta chain was profiled in a study of T cells in Graves' hyperthyroidism and ophthalmopathy. Study background: Peripheral blood was secured at the point of initial diagnosis, before any treatment.

Exclusion criteria comprised uncontrolled infection, other autoimmune disease, pregnancy or lactation. Diagnosis relied on clinical symptoms, serum thyroxine and TRAb, thyroid ultrasound and orbital computed tomography. The CDR3 loop spans 16 amino acids. Germline loops: CDR1 MDHEN, CDR2 SYDVKM. V dropped 5 bases and J dropped 4; count of bases not matched to a gene: 8. As to this clonotype: Its antigen is unidentified.

It was RNA transcripts that yielded the amplified TCR beta CDR3 regions. First-round RT-PCR with HTBI primers amplified the TCR CDR3 region. MiXCR was run by TCRdb on the multiplex PCR reads, yielding one entry per CDR3 protein. Of under 350,000 distinct CDR3 sequences in the sample, about a sixth were seen once. Study-wide points: Peripheral blood also featured most of the thyroid clonotypes expanded above 0.001.

This sequence joins TRBV28 and TRBJ1-3; 10 bases are a match to TRBD1. The receptor comes from a woman aged 60-75 years with Graves' ophthalmopathy. Sample: blood. The CDR3 DNA sequence: TGTGCCAGCAGTGCGACGGGACAGGGGCTCGGAAACACCATATATTTT. It specifies CASSATGQGLGNTIYF.